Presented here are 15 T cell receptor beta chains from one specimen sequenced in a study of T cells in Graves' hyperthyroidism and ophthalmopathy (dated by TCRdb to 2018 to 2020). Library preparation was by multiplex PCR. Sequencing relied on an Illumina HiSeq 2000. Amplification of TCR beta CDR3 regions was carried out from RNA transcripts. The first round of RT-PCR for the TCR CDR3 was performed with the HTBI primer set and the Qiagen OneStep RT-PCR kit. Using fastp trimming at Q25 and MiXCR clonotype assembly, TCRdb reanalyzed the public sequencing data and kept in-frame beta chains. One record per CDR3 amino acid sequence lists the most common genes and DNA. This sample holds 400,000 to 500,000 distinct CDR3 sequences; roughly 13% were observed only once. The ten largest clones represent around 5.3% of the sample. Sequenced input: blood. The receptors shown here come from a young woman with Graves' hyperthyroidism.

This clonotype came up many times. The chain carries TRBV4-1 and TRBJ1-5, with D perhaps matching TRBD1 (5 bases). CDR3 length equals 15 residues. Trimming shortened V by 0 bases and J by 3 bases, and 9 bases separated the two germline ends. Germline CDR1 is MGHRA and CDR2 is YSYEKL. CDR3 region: CASSQEGLNNQPQHF. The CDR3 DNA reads TGCGCCAGCAGCCAAGAGGGACTCAACAATCAGCCCCAGCATTTT.

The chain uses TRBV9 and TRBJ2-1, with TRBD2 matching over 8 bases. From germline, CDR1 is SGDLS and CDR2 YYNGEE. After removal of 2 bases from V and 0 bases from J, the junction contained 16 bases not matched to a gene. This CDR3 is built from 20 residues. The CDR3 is CASSVSTSANSNPSYNEQFF. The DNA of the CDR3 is TGTGCCAGCAGCGTTTCGACTAGCGCGAATTCCAACCCCTCCTACAATGAGCAGTTCTTC.

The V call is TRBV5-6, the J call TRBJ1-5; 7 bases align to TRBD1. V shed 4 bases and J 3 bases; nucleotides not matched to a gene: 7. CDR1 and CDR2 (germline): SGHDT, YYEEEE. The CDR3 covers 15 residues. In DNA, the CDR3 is TGTGCCAGCAGCAGCACAGGGGTACCCAATCAGCCCCAGCATTTT. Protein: CASSSTGVPNQPQHF.

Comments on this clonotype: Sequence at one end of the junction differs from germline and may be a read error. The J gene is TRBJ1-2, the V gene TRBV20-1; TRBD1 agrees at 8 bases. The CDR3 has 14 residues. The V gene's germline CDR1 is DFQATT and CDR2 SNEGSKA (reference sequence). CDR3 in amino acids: CSAPRQGASYGYAF. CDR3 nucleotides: TGCAGTGCTCCACGGCAGGGGGCCAGTTATGGCTACGCCTTC.

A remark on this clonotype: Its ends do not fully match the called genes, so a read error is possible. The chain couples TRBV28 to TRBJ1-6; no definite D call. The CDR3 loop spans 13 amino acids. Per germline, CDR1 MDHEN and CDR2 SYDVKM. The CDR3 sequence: CASSLSHNSLLHF. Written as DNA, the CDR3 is TGTGCCAGCAGTTTATCACATAATTCACTCCTCCACTTT. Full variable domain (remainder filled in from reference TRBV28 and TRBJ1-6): DVKVTQSSRYLVKRTGEKVFLECVQDMDHENMFWYRQDPGLGLRLIYFSYDVKMKEKGDIPEGYSVSREKKERFSLILESASTNQTSMYLCASSLSHNSLLHFGNGTRLTVT.

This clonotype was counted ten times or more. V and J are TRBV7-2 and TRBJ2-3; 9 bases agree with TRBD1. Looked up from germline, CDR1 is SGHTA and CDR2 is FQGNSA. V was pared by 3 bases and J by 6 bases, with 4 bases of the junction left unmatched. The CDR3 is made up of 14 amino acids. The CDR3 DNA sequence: TGTGCCAGCAGCTTCACAGGGGGCGGTGATACGCAGTATTTT. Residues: CASSFTGGGDTQYF. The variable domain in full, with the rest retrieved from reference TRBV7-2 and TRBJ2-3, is GAGVSQSPSNKVTEKGKDVELRCDPISGHTALYWYRQSLGQGLEFLIYFQGNSAPDKSGLPSDRFSAERTGGSVSTLTIQRTQQEDSAVYLCASSFTGGGDTQYFGPGTRLTVL.

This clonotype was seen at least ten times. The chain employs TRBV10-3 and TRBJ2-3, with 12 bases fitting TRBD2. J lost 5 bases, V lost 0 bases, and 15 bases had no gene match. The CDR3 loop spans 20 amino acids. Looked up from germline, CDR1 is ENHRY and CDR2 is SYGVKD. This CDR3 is CAISESKTSGSGGRGDTQYF. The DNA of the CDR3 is TGTGCCATCAGTGAGTCTAAGACTAGCGGGAGTGGTGGACGTGGAGATACGCAGTATTTT.

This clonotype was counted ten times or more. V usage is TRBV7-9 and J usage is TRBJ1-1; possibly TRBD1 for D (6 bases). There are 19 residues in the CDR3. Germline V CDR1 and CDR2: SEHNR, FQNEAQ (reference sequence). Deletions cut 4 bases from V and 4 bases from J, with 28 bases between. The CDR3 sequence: CASSSPPRRGPRDATEAFF. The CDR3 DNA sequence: TGTGCCAGCAGCTCCCCCCCCCGCAGGGGTCCCCGGGATGCCACTGAAGCTTTCTTT.

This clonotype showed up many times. CDR3 bases: TGCGCCAGCAGGATAGGACAGACACTCAATGAAAAACTGTTTTTT. Amino acid sequence: CASRIGQTLNEKLFF. The chain recombines TRBV5-1 with TRBJ1-4; D perhaps matches TRBD1 (6 bases). V was trimmed by 5 bases and J by 5 bases, leaving 16 bases between them. This CDR3 has 15 residues. Per the germline V gene, CDR1 is SGHRS and CDR2 is YFSETQ.

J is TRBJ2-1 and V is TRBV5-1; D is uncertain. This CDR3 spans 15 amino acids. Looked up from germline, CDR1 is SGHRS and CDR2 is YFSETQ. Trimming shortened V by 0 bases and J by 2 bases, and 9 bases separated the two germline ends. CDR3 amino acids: CASSLDSSPYNEQFF. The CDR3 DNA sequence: TGCGCCAGCAGCTTGGATAGCAGTCCCTACAATGAGCAGTTCTTC.

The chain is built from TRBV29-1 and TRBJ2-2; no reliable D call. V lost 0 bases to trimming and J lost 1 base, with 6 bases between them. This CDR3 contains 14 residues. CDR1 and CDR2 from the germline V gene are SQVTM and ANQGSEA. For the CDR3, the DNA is TGCAGCGTTGAAGATCGGGTGAACACCGGGGAGCTGTTTTTT. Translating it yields CSVEDRVNTGELFF.

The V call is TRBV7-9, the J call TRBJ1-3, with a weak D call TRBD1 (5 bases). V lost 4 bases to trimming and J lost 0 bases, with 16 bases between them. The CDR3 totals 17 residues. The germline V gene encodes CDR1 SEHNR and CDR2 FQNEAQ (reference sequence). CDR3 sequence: CASSSQGSLSSGNTIYF. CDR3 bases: TGTGCCAGCAGCTCCCAGGGTTCCCTGTCCTCTGGAAACACCATATATTTT.

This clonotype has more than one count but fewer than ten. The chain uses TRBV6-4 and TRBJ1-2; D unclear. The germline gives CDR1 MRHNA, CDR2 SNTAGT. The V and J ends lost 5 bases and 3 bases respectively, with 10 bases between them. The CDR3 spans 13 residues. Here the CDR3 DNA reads TGTGCCAGCAGTTACGCAGCTCACTATGGCTACACCTTC. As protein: CASSYAAHYGYTF.

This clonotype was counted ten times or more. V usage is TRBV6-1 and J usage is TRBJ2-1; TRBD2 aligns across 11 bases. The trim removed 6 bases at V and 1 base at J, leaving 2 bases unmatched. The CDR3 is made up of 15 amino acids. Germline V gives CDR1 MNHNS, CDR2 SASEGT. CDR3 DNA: TGTGCCAGCAGGCGACTAGCGGGGTCCTACAATGAGCAGTTCTTC. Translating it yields CASRRLAGSYNEQFF.

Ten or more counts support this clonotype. The chain's CDR3 is CASSWGDPETQYF. CDR3 in DNA: TGTGCCAGCAGCTGGGGAGACCCGGAGACCCAGTACTTC. V is TRBV12-3 or TRBV12-4 and J is TRBJ2-5; a possible D gene is TRBD2 (5 bases). The CDR3 extends over 13 amino acids. The V and J ends lost 6 bases and 5 bases respectively, with 13 bases between them.